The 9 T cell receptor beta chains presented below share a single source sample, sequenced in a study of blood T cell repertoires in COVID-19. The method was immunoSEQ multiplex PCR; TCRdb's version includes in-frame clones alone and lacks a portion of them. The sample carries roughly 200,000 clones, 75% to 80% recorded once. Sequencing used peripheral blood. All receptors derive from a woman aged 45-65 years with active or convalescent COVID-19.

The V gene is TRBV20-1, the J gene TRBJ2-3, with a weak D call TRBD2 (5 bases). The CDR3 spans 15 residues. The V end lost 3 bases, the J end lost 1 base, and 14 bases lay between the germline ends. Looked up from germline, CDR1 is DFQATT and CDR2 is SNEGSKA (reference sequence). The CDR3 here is CSASGRGLGTDTQYF. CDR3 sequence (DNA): TGCAGTGCTAGTGGTCGGGGTCTGGGCACAGATACGCAGTATTTT.

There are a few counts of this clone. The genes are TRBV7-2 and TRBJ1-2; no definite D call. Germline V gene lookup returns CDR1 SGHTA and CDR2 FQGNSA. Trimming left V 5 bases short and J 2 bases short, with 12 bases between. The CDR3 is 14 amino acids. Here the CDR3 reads CASSPRLVNYGYTF. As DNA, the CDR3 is TGTGCCAGCAGCCCCCGACTTGTCAACTATGGCTACACCTTC.

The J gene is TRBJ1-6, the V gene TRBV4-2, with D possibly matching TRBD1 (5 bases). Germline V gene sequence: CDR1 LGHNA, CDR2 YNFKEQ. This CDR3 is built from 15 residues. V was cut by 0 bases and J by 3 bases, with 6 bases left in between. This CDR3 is CASSQEQDYNSPLHF. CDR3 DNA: TGTGCCAGCAGCCAAGAACAGGACTATAATTCACCCCTCCACTTT.

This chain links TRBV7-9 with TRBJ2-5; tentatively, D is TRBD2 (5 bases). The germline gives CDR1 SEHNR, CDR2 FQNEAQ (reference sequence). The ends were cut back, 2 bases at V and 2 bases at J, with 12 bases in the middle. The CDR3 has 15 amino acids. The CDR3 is CASSLTVTGQETQYF. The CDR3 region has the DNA TGTGCCAGCAGCTTAACAGTCACGGGGCAAGAGACCCAGTACTTC.

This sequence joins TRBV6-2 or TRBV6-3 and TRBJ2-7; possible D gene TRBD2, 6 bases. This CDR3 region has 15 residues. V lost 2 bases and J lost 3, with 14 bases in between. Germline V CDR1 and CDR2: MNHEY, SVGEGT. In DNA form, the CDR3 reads TGTGCCAGCAGTTACCGGGCGGGACCCAACTACGAGCAGTACTTC. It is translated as CASSYRAGPNYEQYF.

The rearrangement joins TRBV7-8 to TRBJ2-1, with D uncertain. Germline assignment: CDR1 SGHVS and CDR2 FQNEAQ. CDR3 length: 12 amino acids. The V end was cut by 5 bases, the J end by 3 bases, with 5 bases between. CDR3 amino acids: CASSLYYNEQFF. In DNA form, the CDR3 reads TGTGCCAGCAGCCTCTACTACAATGAGCAGTTCTTC. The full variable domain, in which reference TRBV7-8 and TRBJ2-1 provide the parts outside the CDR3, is GAGVSQSPRYKVAKRGQDVALRCDPISGHVSLFWYQQALGQGPEFLTYFQNEAQLDKSGLPSDRFFAERPEGSVSTLKIQRTQQEDSAVYLCASSLYYNEQFFGPGTRLTVL.

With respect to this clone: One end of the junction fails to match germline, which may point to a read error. CDR3: CASRLAGEGEQYF. The CDR3, as DNA: TGTGCCAGCAGGTTAGCGGGGGAGGGGGAGCAGTACTTC. The chain couples TRBV12-3 or TRBV12-4 to TRBJ2-7; 9 bases match TRBD2. The CDR3 is 13 amino acids.

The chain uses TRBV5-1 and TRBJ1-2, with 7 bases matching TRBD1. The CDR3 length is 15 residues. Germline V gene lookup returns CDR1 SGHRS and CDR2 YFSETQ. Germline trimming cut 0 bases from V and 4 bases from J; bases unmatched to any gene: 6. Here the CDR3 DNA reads TGCGCCAGCAGCTTGGCAGGACAGGAGACCTATGGCTACACCTTC. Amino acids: CASSLAGQETYGYTF.

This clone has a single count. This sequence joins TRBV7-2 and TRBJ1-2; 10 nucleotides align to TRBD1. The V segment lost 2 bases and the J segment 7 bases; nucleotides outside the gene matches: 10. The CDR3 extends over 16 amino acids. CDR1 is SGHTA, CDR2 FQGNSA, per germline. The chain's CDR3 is CASSLYLWTGGTGYTF. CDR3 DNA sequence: TGTGCCAGCAGCTTATACCTTTGGACAGGGGGAACTGGCTACACCTTC.